Listed below are T cell receptor beta chains from one sample, sequenced in a study of blood T cell repertoires in COVID-19. Libraries were prepared by immunoSEQ multiplex PCR; TCRdb keeps only in-frame clonotypes and omits some of them. The profile covers around 300,000 clones, with roughly 85% appearing a single time and roughly 6.3% taken by the ten largest. Sequenced: PBMCs or T cells enriched from blood (not recorded which). The receptor set was obtained from a middle-aged woman who had recovered from COVID-19. Both conserved end residues are part of each CDR3. The order of the fields is J gene, V gene, D gene, clone size, CDR3 DNA, CDR3 protein. The D gene is left open where the match is weak. Size values are once, few and many counts, or a class for expanded clones, and some rows have none.

>TRBJ1-1|TRBV5-1|TRBD1|-
TGCGCCAGCAGCTGGGGGACAGGGGGCACTGAAGCTTTCTTT
CASSWGTGGTEAFF
>TRBJ1-1|TRBV24-1|-|many
TGTGCCACCAGTGAGGGGGCGCGCACTGAAGCTTTCTTT
CATSEGARTEAFF
>TRBJ2-1|TRBV19|TRBD2|once
TGTGCCAGTACCCCCGCTAGCGGGAGCGGGTTGTGGAATGAGCAGTTCTTC
CASTPASGSGLWNEQFF
>TRBJ2-1|TRBV4-3|TRBD2|-
TGCGCCAGCAGCCACCGGGAGGGCCATCTCAATGAGCAGTTCTTC
CASSHREGHLNEQFF
>TRBJ1-2|TRBV3-1/TRBV3-2|-|-
TGTGCCAGCAGCCAAGATCGGGGTCGGGCGCACACCTTC
CASSQDRGRAHTF
>TRBJ2-7|TRBV7-2|-|-
TGTGCCAGCAGCTTATACGGCGGGACGGACGAGCAGTACTTC
CASSLYGGTDEQYF
>TRBJ1-5|TRBV6-6|-|once
TGTGCCAGCACAAAGGTCGGGCAGCCCCAGCATTTT
CASTKVGQPQHF
>TRBJ2-1|TRBV19|TRBD2|once
TGTGCCAGTAGGGAGAGCGGGAGGGGCAATGAGCAGTTCTTC
CASRESGRGNEQFF
>TRBJ1-2|TRBV28|TRBD1|-
TGTGCCAGCAGTTTAACCTCGACAGGGAACTATGGCTACACCTTC
CASSLTSTGNYGYTF
>TRBJ2-4|TRBV4-3|-|-
TGCGCCAGCAGCCAAGGGGTGCGCGGCATTCAGTACTTC
CASSQGVRGIQYF
>TRBJ1-1|TRBV30|-|-
TGTGCCTGGAGTGTTGCGGGGGACACTGAAGCTTTCTTT
CAWSVAGDTEAFF
>TRBJ2-3|TRBV18|-|once
TGTGCCAGCTCACCCCTTCCCGGGAGAATAGATACGCAGTATTTT
CASSPLPGRIDTQYF
>TRBJ2-1|TRBV11-3|-|-
TGTGCCAGCAGCTTAGTGGGCCCGGAGGCGCAGTTCTTC
CASSLVGPEAQFF
>TRBJ2-7|TRBV5-1|TRBD2|-
TGCGCCAGCCGGGTAGCGGGGAGCTACGAGCAGTACTTC
CASRVAGSYEQYF
>TRBJ1-5|TRBV7-9|-|-
TGTGCCAGCACACGAGCAGGCACGGATCAGCCCCAGCATTTT
CASTRAGTDQPQHF
>TRBJ2-1|TRBV5-1|TRBD2|-
TGCGCCAGCAGCTTCGGGGGGTCAAGCAATGAGCAGTTCTTC
CASSFGGSSNEQFF
>TRBJ2-3|TRBV5-4|TRBD2|-
TGTGCCAGCAGCTTGGGACGGGCTAGCGGGAAGACAGATACGCAGTATTTT
CASSLGRASGKTDTQYF
>TRBJ1-6|TRBV28|-|-
TGTGCCAGCAGTCTTAACTGTAGGGGGATCGGGTCCCCAAACTCACCCCTCCACTTT
CASSLNCRGIGSPNSPLHF
>TRBJ2-7|TRBV28|TRBD1|-
TGTGCCAGCAGCGAAAGGACAGGGGCAACCTACGAGCAGTACTTC
CASSERTGATYEQYF
>TRBJ1-4|TRBV4-1|-|-
TGCGCCAGCAGCCAAGTGGCCCCTTTTCCCTTAAATGAAAAACTGTTTTTT
CASSQVAPFPLNEKLFF
>TRBJ2-5|TRBV7-2|TRBD2|-
TGTGCCAGCAGCCCCCCCGGACTAGCGGTACAAGAGACCCAGTACTTC
CASSPPGLAVQETQYF
>TRBJ2-3|TRBV2|-|-
TGTGCCAGCAGTAAGACTATCACCACAGATACGCAGTATTTT
CASSKTITTDTQYF
>TRBJ1-2|TRBV19|-|-
TGTGCCAGTAGTATAGGAGGCAGAAACTATGGCTACACCTTC
CASSIGGRNYGYTF
>TRBJ2-1|TRBV7-9|TRBD2|-
TGTGCCAGCAGCCCAATTCCCGGGACTAGCGGGAGGGCTAGGAGTGAGCAGTTCTTC
CASSPIPGTSGRARSEQFF
>TRBJ1-2|TRBV30|-|few
TGTGCCTGGAGTCGTTCCAACTATGGCTACACCTTC
CAWSRSNYGYTF
>TRBJ2-2|TRBV7-8|-|-
TGTGCCAGCAGCTTTTCCCAGACCGGGGAGCTGTTTTTT
CASSFSQTGELFF
>TRBJ2-7|TRBV5-1|-|-
TGCGCCAGCAGCAATAGCCCCGGCCGATACGAGCAGTACTTC
CASSNSPGRYEQYF
>TRBJ2-7|TRBV18|TRBD2|-
TGTGCCAGCTCACTAGCGGGACTCTCAACCTCCGAGCAGTACTTC
CASSLAGLSTSEQYF
>TRBJ2-3|TRBV27|TRBD1|-
TGTGCCAGCAGTTCCAGACAGGGGGCGCTAACAGATACGCAGTATTTT
CASSSRQGALTDTQYF
>TRBJ2-1|TRBV2|-|-
TGTGCCAGCAGTGACCGACTAGGGCTTAACAATGAGCAGTTCTTC
CASSDRLGLNNEQFF
>TRBJ2-7|TRBV29-1|-|-
TGCAGCGTTGCGACGGGGACCTACGAGCAGTACTTC
CSVATGTYEQYF
>TRBJ2-7|TRBV19|TRBD2|-
TGTGCCAGTAGTAGCCAGACTAGCGGGAGGGGCGAGCAGTACTTC
CASSSQTSGRGEQYF
>TRBJ1-4|TRBV30|-|-
TGTGCCTGGAACGAGGCCGGCTCAACTAATGAAAAACTGTTTTTT
CAWNEAGSTNEKLFF
>TRBJ1-1|TRBV11-3|-|few
TGTGCCAGCAGCTTTGGGCGGGGTGTTGCTTTCTTT
CASSFGRGVAFF
>TRBJ2-1|TRBV7-6|-|-
TGTGCCAGCAGCTTAGCTGGGGCCAATGAGCAGTTCTTC
CASSLAGANEQFF
>TRBJ2-7|TRBV30|-|-
TGTGCCTGGACCGCCGGGACAATGACCTACGAGCAGTACTTC
CAWTAGTMTYEQYF
>TRBJ2-7|TRBV29-1|-|-
TGCAGCGTTGAAGGGGAGGGGGGCTACGAGCAGTACTTC
CSVEGEGGYEQYF
>TRBJ1-1|TRBV7-2|-|few
TGTGCCAGCAGCTTACTCCGGGGAAAAGCTTTCTTT
CASSLLRGKAFF
>TRBJ1-5|TRBV7-2|-|-
TGTGCCAGCAGCTTCAGGGGTGATCAGCCCCAGCATTTT
CASSFRGDQPQHF
>TRBJ2-1|TRBV24-1|TRBD2|-
TGTGCCACCAGTGAGGCTAGCGGGAGCGATGAGCAGTTCTTC
CATSEASGSDEQFF
>TRBJ2-7|TRBV6-9|-|-
TGTGCCAGCAGTTATCAGGTTGACAGCTCCTACGAGCAGTACTTC
CASSYQVDSSYEQYF
>TRBJ1-1|TRBV29-1|-|-
TGCAGCGTTGTGGAGGGAAGCGGCACTGAAGCTTTCTTT
CSVVEGSGTEAFF
>TRBJ2-1|TRBV7-2|-|few
TGTGCCAGCGTTAAGGCAGCGGGCGGTAATGAGCAGTTCTTC
CASVKAAGGNEQFF
>TRBJ1-5|TRBV28|-|-
TGTGCCAGCAGTTTCCCCCGAGGGAGACCCAATCAGCCCCAGCATTTT
CASSFPRGRPNQPQHF
>TRBJ1-3|TRBV7-2|-|-
TGTGCCAGCAGCTTAGTGGGGGGACTTGTCGGAAACACCATATATTTT
CASSLVGGLVGNTIYF
>TRBJ1-5|TRBV30|-|once
TGTGCCTGGAGTGTACAGGGCGCTCAGCCCCAGCATTTT
CAWSVQGAQPQHF
>TRBJ1-2|TRBV13|-|-
TGTGCCAGCAGCTTAGATGGGGGGACCCCCTACTCTGGCTACACCTTC
CASSLDGGTPYSGYTF
>TRBJ2-2|TRBV24-1|TRBD2|-
TGTGCCACCAGTGATTCCCGACTAGCGGGAGGGCCTATGAGAGCCGGGGAGCTGTTTTTT
CATSDSRLAGGPMRAGELFF
>TRBJ2-7|TRBV3-1/TRBV3-2|-|-
TGTGCCAGCAGCCAAGTCCCTCTCCCCGGGCAGTACTTC
CASSQVPLPGQYF
>TRBJ2-3|TRBV28|-|-
TGTGCCAGCAGTCCCAGGGGCACAGATACGCAGTATTTT
CASSPRGTDTQYF
>TRBJ2-7|TRBV7-8|-|-
TGTGCCAGCAGCCTACTTCCCTACGAGCAGTACTTC
CASSLLPYEQYF
>TRBJ1-5|TRBV3-1/TRBV3-2|-|once
TGTGCCAGCAGCCGACGGGGGACGAGAGATAGCAATCAGCCCCAGCATTTT
CASSRRGTRDSNQPQHF
>TRBJ1-6|TRBV18|-|-
TGTGCCAGCTCACCTCTCTATAATTCACCCCTCCACTTT
CASSPLYNSPLHF
>TRBJ1-6|TRBV28|-|-
TGTGCCAGCAGTCCCATGGGGGGAAGTAATTCACCCCTCCACTTT
CASSPMGGSNSPLHF